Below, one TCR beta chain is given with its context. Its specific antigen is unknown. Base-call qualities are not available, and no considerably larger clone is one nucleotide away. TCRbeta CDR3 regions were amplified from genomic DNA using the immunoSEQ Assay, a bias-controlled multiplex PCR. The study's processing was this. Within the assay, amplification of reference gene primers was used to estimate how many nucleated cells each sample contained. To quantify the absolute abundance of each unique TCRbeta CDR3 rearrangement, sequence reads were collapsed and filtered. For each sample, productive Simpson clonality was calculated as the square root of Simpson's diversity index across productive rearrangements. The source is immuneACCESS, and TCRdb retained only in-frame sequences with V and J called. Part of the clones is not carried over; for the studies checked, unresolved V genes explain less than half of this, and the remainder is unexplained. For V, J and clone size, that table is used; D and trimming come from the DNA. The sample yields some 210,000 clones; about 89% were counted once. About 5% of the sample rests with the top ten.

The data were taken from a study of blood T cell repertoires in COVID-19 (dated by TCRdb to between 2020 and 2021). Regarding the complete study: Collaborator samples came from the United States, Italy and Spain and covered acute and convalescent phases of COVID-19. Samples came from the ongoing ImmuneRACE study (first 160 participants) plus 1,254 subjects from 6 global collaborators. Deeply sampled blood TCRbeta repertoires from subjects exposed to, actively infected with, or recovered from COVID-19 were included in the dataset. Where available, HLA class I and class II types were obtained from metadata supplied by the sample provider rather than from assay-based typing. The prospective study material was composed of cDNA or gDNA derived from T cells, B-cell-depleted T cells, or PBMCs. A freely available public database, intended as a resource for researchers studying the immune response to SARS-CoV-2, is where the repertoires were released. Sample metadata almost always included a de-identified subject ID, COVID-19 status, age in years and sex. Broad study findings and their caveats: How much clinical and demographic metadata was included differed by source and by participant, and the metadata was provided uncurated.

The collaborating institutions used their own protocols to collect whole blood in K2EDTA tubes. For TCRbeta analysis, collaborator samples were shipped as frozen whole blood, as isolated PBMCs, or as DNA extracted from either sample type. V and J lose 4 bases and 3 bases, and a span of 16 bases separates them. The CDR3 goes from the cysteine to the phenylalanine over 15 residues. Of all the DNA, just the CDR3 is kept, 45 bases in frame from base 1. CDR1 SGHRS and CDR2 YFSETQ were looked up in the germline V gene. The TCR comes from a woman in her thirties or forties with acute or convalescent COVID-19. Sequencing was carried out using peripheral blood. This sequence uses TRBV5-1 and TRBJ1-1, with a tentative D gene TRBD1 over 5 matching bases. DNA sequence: TGCGCCAGCAGCCCGTCCGGGGGGATCCACACTGAAGCTTTCTTT. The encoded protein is CASSPSGGIHTEAFF. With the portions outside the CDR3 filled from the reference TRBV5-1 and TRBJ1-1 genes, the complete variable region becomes KAGVTQTPRYLIKTRGQQVTLSCSPISGHRSVSWYQQTPGQGLQFLFEYFSETQRNKGNFPGRFSGRQFSNSRSEMNVSTLELGDSALYLCASSPSGGIHTEAFFGQGTRLTVV.